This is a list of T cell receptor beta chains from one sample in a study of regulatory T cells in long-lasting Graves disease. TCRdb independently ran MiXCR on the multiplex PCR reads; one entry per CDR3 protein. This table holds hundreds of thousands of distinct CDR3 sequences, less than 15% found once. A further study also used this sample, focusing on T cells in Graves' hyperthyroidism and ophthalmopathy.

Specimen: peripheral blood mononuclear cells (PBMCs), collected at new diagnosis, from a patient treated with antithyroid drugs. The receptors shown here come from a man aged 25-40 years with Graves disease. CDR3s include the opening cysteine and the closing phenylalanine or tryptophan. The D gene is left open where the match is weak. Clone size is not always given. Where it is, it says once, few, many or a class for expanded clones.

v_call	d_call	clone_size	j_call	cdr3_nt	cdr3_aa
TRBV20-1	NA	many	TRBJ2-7	TGCAGTGCTAGAGATCCCGGGGGCCATGAGCAGTACTTC	CSARDPGGHEQYF
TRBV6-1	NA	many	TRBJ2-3	TGTGCCAGCAGTCCTCTCGTTTTCGTCTCAGATACGCAGTATTTT	CASSPLVFVSDTQYF
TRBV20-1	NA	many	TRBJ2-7	TGCAGTGCCCTTCGGGGGGCCCGGGAGCAGTACTTC	CSALRGAREQYF
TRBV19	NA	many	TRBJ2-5	TGTGCCAGTAGTATATCGAGCGGACAGACCCAGTACTTC	CASSISSGQTQYF
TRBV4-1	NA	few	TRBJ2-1	TGCGCCAGCAGCCACTCGGGACCCGACAATGAGCAGTTCTTC	CASSHSGPDNEQFF
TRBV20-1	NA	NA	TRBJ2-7	TGCAGTGCTAGACCCGATCCATACGAGCAGTACTTC	CSARPDPYEQYF
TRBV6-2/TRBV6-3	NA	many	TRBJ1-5	TGTGCCAGCAGTTACGAGGGACCTTATAGCAATCAGCCCCAGCATTTT	CASSYEGPYSNQPQHF
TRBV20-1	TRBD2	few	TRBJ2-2	TGCAGTGCTAGTTCCGGCGGGAGGGCCCGGACCGGGGAGCTGTTTTTT	CSASSGGRARTGELFF
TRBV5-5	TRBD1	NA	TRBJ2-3	TGTGCCAGCAGCACCCGGACAGGGTACCTTGACACAGATACGCAGTATTTT	CASSTRTGYLDTDTQYF
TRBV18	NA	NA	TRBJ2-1	TGTGCCAGCTCACCGGGCGGGGACATTGAGCAGTTCTTC	CASSPGGDIEQFF
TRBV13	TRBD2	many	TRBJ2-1	TGTGCCAGCAGCCGGGGGGGGAGTGGAAATGAGCAGTTCTTC	CASSRGGSGNEQFF
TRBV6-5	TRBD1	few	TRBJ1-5	TGTGCCAGCAGTTACTCGAGGGGCAGGGGGTCAAAAAATCAGCCCCAGCATTTT	CASSYSRGRGSKNQPQHF
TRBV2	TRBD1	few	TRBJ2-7	TGTGCCAGCAGAGTACTATACTTTACAGGGGGCAGCGCCTACGAGCAGTACTTC	CASRVLYFTGGSAYEQYF
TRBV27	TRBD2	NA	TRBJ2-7	TGTGCCAGCAGTTTAAGGTTCAGCGGGAGGGCCTACGAGCAGTACTTC	CASSLRFSGRAYEQYF
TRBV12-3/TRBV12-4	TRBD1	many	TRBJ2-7	TGTGCCAGCAGTTTGGAGGGGACAGGACCCTACGAGCAGTACTTC	CASSLEGTGPYEQYF
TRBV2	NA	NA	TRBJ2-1	TGTGCCAGCATATCCGCCTGGGACACCGGCGGGTACAATGAGCAGTTCTTC	CASISAWDTGGYNEQFF
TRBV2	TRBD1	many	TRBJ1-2	TGTGCCAGCAGTGATAAGGGGGCAGGGGCTAACTATGGCTACACCTTC	CASSDKGAGANYGYTF
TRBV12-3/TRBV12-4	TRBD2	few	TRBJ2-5	TGTGCCAGCACCGCTTGGAGTAGCGGGATGAAAGAGACCCAGTACTTC	CASTAWSSGMKETQYF
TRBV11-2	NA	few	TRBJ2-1	TGCGCCAGCAGCCAAGAGGGCCTAGGTGAGCAGTTCTTC	CASSQEGLGEQFF
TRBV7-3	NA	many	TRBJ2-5	TGTGCCAGCAGCTTAAGACTGGCTGATGGGGAGACCCAGTACTTC	CASSLRLADGETQYF
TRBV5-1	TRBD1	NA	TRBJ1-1	TGCGCCAGCAGCTTGGAACAGGGGGCGGGTGTCACTGAAGCTTTCTTT	CASSLEQGAGVTEAFF
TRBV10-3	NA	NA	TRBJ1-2	TGTGCCATCAGTCCAATGACATCCAACTATGGCTACACCTTC	CAISPMTSNYGYTF
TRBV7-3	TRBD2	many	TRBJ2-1	TGTGCCAGCAGCTTATCTAGCGGGAGGGGGTATGAGCAGTTCTTC	CASSLSSGRGYEQFF
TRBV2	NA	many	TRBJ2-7	TGTGCCACTACAGGGGCCGACTGGGAGGCCGGGTGGAGGGAGCAGTACTTC	CATTGADWEAGWREQYF
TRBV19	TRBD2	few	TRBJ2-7	TGTGCCAGTAGTATGTTGACTAGCGGGAGCTCCGAGCAGTACTTC	CASSMLTSGSSEQYF
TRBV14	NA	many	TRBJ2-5	TGTGCCAGCAGCCCGAGCCCAGAGACCCAGTACTTC	CASSPSPETQYF
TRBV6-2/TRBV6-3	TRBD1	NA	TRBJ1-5	TGTGCCAGCACCCTGGGACAGACCGACCCCCAGCCCCAGCATTTT	CASTLGQTDPQPQHF
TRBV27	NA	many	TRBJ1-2	TGTGCCAGCAGTTTAACCCTTGTAGGGGGCTACACCTTC	CASSLTLVGGYTF
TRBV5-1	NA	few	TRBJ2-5	TGCGCCAGCAGCTTGGCCGCGAGTCTGTACAGTAAAGAGACCCAGTACTTC	CASSLAASLYSKETQYF
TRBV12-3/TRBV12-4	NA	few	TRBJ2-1	TGTGCCAGCTCCCTCGCGACAATGAATGAGCAGTTCTTC	CASSLATMNEQFF
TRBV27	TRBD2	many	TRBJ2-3	TGTGCCATCAGAGCTAGCGGGAGGGGAGATACGCAGTATTTT	CAIRASGRGDTQYF
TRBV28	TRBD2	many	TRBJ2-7	TGTGCCAGCACTGTACTAGCGGGAGGGCCAGGCGAGCAGTACTTC	CASTVLAGGPGEQYF
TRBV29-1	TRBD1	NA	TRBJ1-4	TGCAGCGTTTCGGGACAGAATAATGAAAAACTGTTTTTT	CSVSGQNNEKLFF
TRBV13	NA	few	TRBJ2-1	TGTGCCAGCAGCCCCCCCGGGACGGTGAATGAGCAGTTCTTC	CASSPPGTVNEQFF
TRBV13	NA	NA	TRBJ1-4	NA	CASSFGRGNEKPFF
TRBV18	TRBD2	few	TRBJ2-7	TGTGCCAGCTCACCCAGCGGGGCCGGAGGGGAGCAGTACTTC	CASSPSGAGGEQYF
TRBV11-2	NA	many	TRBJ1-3	TGTGCCAGCAGAACTCCCGGAATCTCTGGAAACACCATATATTTT	CASRTPGISGNTIYF
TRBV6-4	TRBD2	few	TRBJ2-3	TGTGCCAGCAGTGCCCTAGCGGGAGGAGGAGGCACAGATACGCAGTATTTT	CASSALAGGGGTDTQYF
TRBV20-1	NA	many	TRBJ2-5	TGCAGTGCTACACTAGGGGCGCAAAAGACCCAGTACTTC	CSATLGAQKTQYF
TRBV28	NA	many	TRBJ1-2	TGTGCCAGCAGGGGCCCCGCGTTGGGCTACACCTTC	CASRGPALGYTF
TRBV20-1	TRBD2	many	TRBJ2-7	TGCAGTGCTAGAGAGAGAGGAGTAGCGGGACCGATCCACGAGCAGTACTTC	CSARERGVAGPIHEQYF
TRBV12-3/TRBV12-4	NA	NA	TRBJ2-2	TGTGCCAGCGGGGACGCCGCGAACACCGGGGAGCTGTTTTTT	CASGDAANTGELFF
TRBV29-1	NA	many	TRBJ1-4	TGCAGCGTTGCTAGGGCAACGACAACTAATGAAAAACTGTTTTTT	CSVARATTTNEKLFF
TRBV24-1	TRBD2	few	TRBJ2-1	TGTGCCACCAGTGACCGGAGGACTAGCGGGAGTGATTGGGATGAGCAGTTCTTC	CATSDRRTSGSDWDEQFF
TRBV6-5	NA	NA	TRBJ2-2	TGTGCCAGCAGTTACAAAGGCGGCCTGAACACCGGGGAGCTGTTTTTT	CASSYKGGLNTGELFF
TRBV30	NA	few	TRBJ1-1	TGTGCCTCTAAGATGAACACTGAAGCTTTCTTT	CASKMNTEAFF
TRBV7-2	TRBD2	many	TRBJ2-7	TGTGCCAGCAGTTTGGGGGGGACTAGCGGTGACGAGCAGTACTTC	CASSLGGTSGDEQYF
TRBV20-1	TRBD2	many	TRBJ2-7	TGCAGTGCTTCGGGGGGTGCGGAAAACTACGAGCAGTACTTC	CSASGGAENYEQYF
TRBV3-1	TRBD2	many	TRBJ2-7	TGTGCCAGCAGCGAACTTCCTAGCGGGGTTTACGAGCAGTACTTC	CASSELPSGVYEQYF
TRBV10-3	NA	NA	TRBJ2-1	TGTGCCATCAGTGAGGGCCAGGGTACGAATGAGCAGTTCTTC	CAISEGQGTNEQFF
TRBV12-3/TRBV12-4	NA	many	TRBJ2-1	TGTGCCAGCAGGGGTAGCGGATTCTACAATGAGCAGTTCTTC	CASRGSGFYNEQFF
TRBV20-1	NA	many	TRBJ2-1	TGCAGTGCTTCCCCCTCTCGGGAGATCTACAATGAGCAGTTCTTC	CSASPSREIYNEQFF
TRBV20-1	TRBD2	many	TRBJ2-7	TGCAGTGCTAGCTTACTAGCGGGAGGAGCCGAGCAGTACTTC	CSASLLAGGAEQYF
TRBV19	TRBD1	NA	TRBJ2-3	TGTGCCTGTCGGGACAGGGGACCCACAGATACGCAGTATTTT	CACRDRGPTDTQYF
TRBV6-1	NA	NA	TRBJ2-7	TGTGCCAGCAGACGTAAAAGGCCGTGGCAGGGTGGCGAGCAGTACTTC	CASRRKRPWQGGEQYF
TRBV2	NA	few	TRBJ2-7	TGTGCCAGCACTAACTCCCTCGAGCAGTACTTC	CASTNSLEQYF